This passage covers 12 T cell receptor beta chains from one sample sequenced in a study of control samples from healthy donors and cancer patients. Profiling relied on immunoSEQ multiplex PCR, and the TCRdb table lists in-frame clones only, not all of them. The table has over 150,000 clones, around 94% seen once. The sequencing input was blood. The receptor set was obtained from a woman between 18 and 29 years old in good health.

The chain couples TRBV9 to TRBJ1-6; 11 bases fit TRBD1. Germline V gene lookup returns CDR1 SGDLS and CDR2 YYNGEE. V was clipped by 4 bases and J by 7 bases; unmatched bases: 7. This CDR3 comprises 16 residues. CDR3 region: CASSCGQGASNSPLHF. The CDR3 DNA reads as TGTGCCAGCAGCTGCGGACAGGGGGCGTCCAATTCACCCCTCCACTTT.

The chain links TRBV18 to TRBJ2-5; 7 bases are a match to TRBD1. V shed 2 bases, J shed 5 bases, and the junction held 5 bases outside the gene matches. The germline CDR1 and CDR2 sequences are KGHSH and LQKENI. This CDR3 comprises 14 residues. The CDR3 nucleotides are TGTGCCAGCTCACCATCAAGGGGGCAGGAGACCCAGTACTTC. Its translation: CASSPSRGQETQYF.

The chain recombines TRBV10-3 with TRBJ2-7; D unresolved. Trimming stripped 4 bases from V and 5 bases from J, with 12 bases between. Per the germline V gene, CDR1 is ENHRY and CDR2 is SYGVKD. CDR3 size: 13 residues. The CDR3 coding sequence is TGTGCCATCAGTGGTAGGGAATCTGACGAGCAGTACTTC. This codes for CAISGRESDEQYF.

The gene calls are TRBV7-8 and TRBJ2-7, with 11 nucleotides matching TRBD1. The CDR3 spans 14 residues. Germline V gene sequence: CDR1 SGHVS, CDR2 FQNEAQ. V was clipped by 5 bases and J by 6 bases; unmatched bases: 6. The chain's CDR3 is CASSRTGGPLEQYF. The CDR3 nucleotides are TGTGCCAGCAGCAGGACAGGGGGCCCGCTCGAGCAGTACTTC.

V usage is TRBV7-6 and J usage is TRBJ1-6, with TRBD1 matching 7 bases. In germline, CDR1 is SGHVS, CDR2 FNYEAQ. CDR3 size: 15 residues. V lost 1 base to trimming and J lost 3 bases; unmatched junction nucleotides: 0. The CDR3 loop reads CASSLGQGYNSPLHF. The CDR3 region has the DNA TGTGCCAGCAGCTTAGGACAGGGCTATAATTCACCCCTCCACTTT.

This clone was counted once. The CDR3 protein is CASSVTSTDTQYF. DNA for the CDR3: TGTGCCAGCAGCGTAACTAGCACAGATACGCAGTATTTT. The chain carries TRBV9 and TRBJ2-3; D not certain. V shed 1 base and J shed 0 bases, with 3 bases lying between them. The CDR3 length is 13 residues. Germline loops: CDR1 SGDLS, CDR2 YYNGEE. Supplemented by reference TRBV9 and TRBJ2-3, the full variable domain reads DSGVTQTPKHLITATGQRVTLRCSPRSGDLSVYWYQQSLDQGLQFLIQYYNGEERAKGNILERFSAQQFPDLHSELNLSSLELGDSALYFCASSVTSTDTQYFGPGTRLTVL.

This clone was picked up a small number of times. The chain uses TRBV5-1 and TRBJ1-2, with TRBD1 identical over 7 bases. V lost 1 base and J lost 2; bases outside the gene matches: 2. The length of the CDR3 is 14 residues. CDR1 is SGHRS and CDR2 is YFSETQ in the germline V gene. The CDR3 here is CASSLLGGNYGYTF. The CDR3 nucleotides read TGCGCCAGCAGCTTGCTAGGGGGCAACTATGGCTACACCTTC. The full variable domain, completed using reference TRBV5-1 and TRBJ1-2, is KAGVTQTPRYLIKTRGQQVTLSCSPISGHRSVSWYQQTPGQGLQFLFEYFSETQRNKGNFPGRFSGRQFSNSRSEMNVSTLELGDSALYLCASSLLGGNYGYTFGSGTRLTVV.

This sequence joins TRBV30 and TRBJ2-7; a possible D gene is TRBD2 (6 bases). V dropped 0 bases and J dropped 5 bases, with 29 bases sitting between them. Germline V gene lookup returns CDR1 GTSNPN and CDR2 SVGIG (reference sequence). The CDR3 is 19 residues long. The chain's CDR3 is CAWSVRIAATWGESHEQYF. For the CDR3, the DNA is TGTGCCTGGAGTGTACGGATTGCCGCGACCTGGGGGGAATCCCACGAGCAGTACTTC.

The V call is TRBV28, the J call TRBJ2-7; D ambiguous. The CDR3 loop spans 16 amino acids. Trimming removed 2 bases from V and 3 bases from J, with 17 bases in between. From germline, CDR1 is MDHEN and CDR2 SYDVKM. CDR3 protein: CASSLLYGKDYYEQYF. CDR3 nucleotide sequence: TGTGCCAGCAGTTTACTCTACGGTAAGGATTACTACGAGCAGTACTTC.

A single count supports this clone. The gene calls are TRBV18 and TRBJ1-6; 10 bases match TRBD1. With V trimmed by 2 bases and J by 11 bases, 12 bases remained unmatched. Per germline, CDR1 KGHSH and CDR2 LQKENI. CDR3 length: 17 residues. The CDR3 is CASSPGGTGATRAPLHF. CDR3 nucleotides: TGTGCCAGCTCACCAGGAGGGACAGGGGCTACGAGGGCACCCCTCCACTTT.

This rearrangement joins TRBV7-9 to TRBJ2-2; 7 nucleotides agree with TRBD2. Per germline, CDR1 SEHNR and CDR2 FQNEAQ (reference sequence). This CDR3 has 16 residues. The V gene end was trimmed by 6 bases and the J gene end by 7 bases; junction bases not matched to a gene: 14. CDR3 in DNA: TGTGCCAGCAGTATCGCGGGGGAAGCGGCCGGCGGGGAGCTGTTTTTT. This translates into CASSIAGEAAGGELFF.

The J gene is TRBJ1-6, the V gene TRBV6-1; TRBD1 matches 8 bases. Germline loops: CDR1 MNHNS, CDR2 SASEGT. The CDR3 is made up of 15 amino acids. V trimming: 2 bases; J trimming: 7 bases; junction bases outside the gene matches: 4. The CDR3 is CASSEQGQENSPLHF. The CDR3 DNA reads as TGTGCCAGCAGTGAACAGGGACAGGAGAATTCACCCCTCCACTTT.